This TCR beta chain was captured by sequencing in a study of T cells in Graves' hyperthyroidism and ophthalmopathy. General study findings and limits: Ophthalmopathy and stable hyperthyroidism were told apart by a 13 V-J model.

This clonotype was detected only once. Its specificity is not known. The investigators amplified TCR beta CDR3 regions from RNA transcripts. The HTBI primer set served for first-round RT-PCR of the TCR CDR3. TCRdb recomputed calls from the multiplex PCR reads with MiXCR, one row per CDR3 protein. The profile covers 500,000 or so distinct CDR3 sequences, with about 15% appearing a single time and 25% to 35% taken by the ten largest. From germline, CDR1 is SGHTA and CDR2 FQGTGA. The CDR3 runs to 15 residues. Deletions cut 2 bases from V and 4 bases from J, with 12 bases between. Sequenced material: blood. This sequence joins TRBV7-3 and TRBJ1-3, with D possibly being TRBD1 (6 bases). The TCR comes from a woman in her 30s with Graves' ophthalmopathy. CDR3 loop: CASSLRQGLGNTIYF. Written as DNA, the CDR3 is TGTGCCAGCAGCTTACGGCAGGGGTTAGGAAACACCATATATTTT.